A selection of T cell receptor beta chains follows, all from one sample in a study of cytomegalovirus exposure and HLA in healthy donors. Profiled with immunoSEQ multiplex PCR; TCRdb holds only in-frame clones, not every one. The sample has around 150,000 clones; 82% are singletons. Sequencing input: PBMCs. These receptor sequences come from a girl aged 5-17 years in good health and CMV-seropositive. Each CDR3 is given with its conserved first and last residue. A D gene is named only where the DNA matches it firmly. Clone size is stated in some rows and not others, as once, few, many or a class when expanded.

V gene,D gene,clone size,J gene,CDR3 protein,CDR3 DNA
TRBV18,NA,NA,TRBJ1-1,CASSPLQGHTEAFF,TGTGCCAGCTCACCTCTACAGGGTCACACTGAAGCTTTCTTT
TRBV29-1,TRBD1,NA,TRBJ2-5,CSVGLGTEEETQYF,TGCAGCGTTGGGTTGGGGACAGAGGAAGAGACCCAGTACTTC
TRBV5-4,NA,few,TRBJ1-1,CASSLLIMEGGPTEAFF,TGTGCCAGCAGCTTGCTTATAATGGAGGGCGGTCCCACTGAAGCTTTCTTT
TRBV19,TRBD2,NA,TRBJ2-2,CASSRGPRRGLDFAPGELFF,TGTGCCAGTAGTCGCGGGCCTCGCAGAGGACTAGACTTTGCCCCCGGGGAGCTGTTTTTT
TRBV25-1,TRBD2,NA,TRBJ2-7,CASSGGTSGARGNYEQYF,TGTGCCAGCAGTGGGGGGACTAGCGGGGCGAGGGGGAACTACGAGCAGTACTTC
TRBV28,NA,NA,TRBJ1-5,CASKGRGPVWNQPQHF,TGTGCCAGCAAGGGAAGGGGCCCCGTTTGGAATCAGCCCCAGCATTTT
TRBV29-1,NA,NA,TRBJ2-1,CSVVGGSTPADEQFF,TGCAGCGTTGTCGGTGGGTCCACCCCCGCGGATGAGCAGTTCTTC
TRBV28,NA,few,TRBJ2-7,CASSFGDSYEQYF,TGTGCCAGCAGTTTCGGGGACTCCTACGAGCAGTACTTC
TRBV5-1,TRBD1,NA,TRBJ2-7,CASSWGQETYEQYF,TGCGCCAGCAGCTGGGGACAGGAGACTTACGAGCAGTACTTC
TRBV5-1,TRBD1,NA,TRBJ2-1,CASSLSGGYNEQFF,TGCGCCAGCAGCTTGTCAGGGGGATACAATGAGCAGTTCTTC
TRBV27,TRBD2,NA,TRBJ2-3,CASTWGGLTDTQYF,TGTGCCAGCACCTGGGGGGGACTGACAGATACGCAGTATTTT
TRBV19,TRBD1,once,TRBJ2-7,CASSRDRVSEQYF,TGTGCCAGTAGCCGGGACAGGGTCAGCGAGCAGTACTTC
TRBV5-1,TRBD1,few,TRBJ1-3,CASSLGQGSSGNTIYF,TGCGCCAGCAGCTTGGGACAGGGTAGCTCTGGAAACACCATATATTTT
TRBV7-2,TRBD2,NA,TRBJ2-3,CASSSQTSGVDTQYF,TGTGCCAGCAGCTCCCAGACTAGCGGGGTGGATACGCAGTATTTT
TRBV2,TRBD2,NA,TRBJ2-7,CASSERLAVSYEQYF,TGTGCCAGCAGTGAGAGACTAGCGGTTTCCTACGAGCAGTACTTC
TRBV5-1,NA,NA,TRBJ2-2,CASRRGSLNTGELFF,TGCGCCAGCCGCCGAGGTAGCCTTAACACCGGGGAGCTGTTTTTT
TRBV6-1,NA,few,TRBJ2-5,CASSVSPSEQETQYF,TGTGCCAGCAGTGTTTCCCCTAGCGAGCAAGAGACCCAGTACTTC
TRBV5-1,TRBD1,NA,TRBJ2-3,CASSPGQATDTQYF,TGCGCCAGCAGCCCCGGACAGGCGACAGATACGCAGTATTTT
TRBV11-2,TRBD2,NA,TRBJ2-1,CASSFEGLAGGKEQFF,TGTGCCAGCAGCTTCGAGGGACTAGCGGGGGGGAAGGAGCAGTTCTTC
TRBV10-3,NA,once,TRBJ2-3,CAISGSQREQYF,TGTGCCATCAGTGGCTCCCAACGAGAGCAGTATTTT
TRBV11-1,NA,NA,TRBJ2-1,CASSWRAGGSYNEQFF,TGTGCCAGCAGCTGGCGGGCTGGCGGGTCCTACAATGAGCAGTTCTTC
TRBV5-6,TRBD2,NA,TRBJ2-7,CASSETSGMVYEQYF,TGTGCCAGCAGCGAGACTAGCGGGATGGTCTACGAGCAGTACTTC
TRBV18,NA,NA,TRBJ1-1,CASSPPRRPNTEAFF,TGTGCCAGCTCACCCCCCAGGCGACCGAACACTGAAGCTTTCTTT
TRBV28,TRBD2,NA,TRBJ2-7,CASRIAGGYEQYF,TGTGCCAGCAGGATAGCGGGGGGCTACGAGCAGTACTTC
TRBV28,NA,NA,TRBJ2-5,CASSLAGQSQETQYF,TGTGCCAGCAGTTTGGCAGGACAATCCCAAGAGACCCAGTACTTC
TRBV2,NA,NA,TRBJ2-5,CASSEVGFYEETQYF,TGTGCCAGCAGTGAAGTCGGGTTTTACGAAGAGACCCAGTACTTC
TRBV30,NA,NA,TRBJ1-2,CAWSALQGYGYGYTF,TGTGCCTGGAGCGCCTTACAGGGTTACGGGTATGGCTACACCTTC
TRBV9,NA,NA,TRBJ1-5,CASSVGLRNQPQHF,TGTGCCAGCAGCGTTGGACTTCGTAATCAGCCCCAGCATTTT
TRBV19,NA,NA,TRBJ1-1,CASSIQGWDTEAFF,TGTGCCAGTAGTATACAGGGCTGGGACACTGAAGCTTTCTTT
TRBV28,TRBD1,NA,TRBJ2-4,CATAIWDREDIQYF,TGTGCTACCGCTATCTGGGACAGGGAGGACATTCAGTACTTC
TRBV15,TRBD1,NA,TRBJ1-2,CATSREMGQGYGYTF,TGTGCCACCAGCAGAGAAATGGGACAGGGCTATGGCTACACCTTC
TRBV28,TRBD2,NA,TRBJ2-1,CASSFGLAGGGDEQFF,TGTGCCAGCAGTTTTGGGCTAGCGGGAGGTGGGGATGAGCAGTTCTTC
TRBV2,TRBD1,NA,TRBJ2-5,CASSRQGETQYF,TGTGCCAGCAGTAGACAGGGAGAGACCCAGTACTTC
TRBV27,NA,NA,TRBJ1-2,CASSFVGQSLMNGYTF,TGTGCCAGCAGTTTCGTTGGGCAGAGCCTAATGAATGGCTACACCTTC
TRBV7-3,NA,NA,TRBJ2-6,CASSPGANVLTF,TGTGCCAGCAGCCCGGGGGCCAACGTCCTGACTTTC
TRBV29-1,NA,NA,TRBJ1-1,CSVGRGGGMNTEAFF,TGCAGCGTTGGCAGGGGAGGGGGGATGAACACTGAAGCTTTCTTT
TRBV6-1,NA,NA,TRBJ1-1,CASSVGRGTEAFF,TGTGCCAGCAGTGTAGGTAGGGGCACTGAAGCTTTCTTT
TRBV7-9,NA,NA,TRBJ2-1,CASSLTRDEQFF,TGTGCCAGCAGCTTAACTAGGGATGAGCAGTTCTTC
TRBV5-5,TRBD2,NA,TRBJ2-1,CASSLVAGVNNEQFF,TGTGCCAGCAGCTTAGTAGCGGGCGTAAACAATGAGCAGTTCTTC
TRBV7-3,NA,NA,TRBJ2-2,CASSPGYTGELFF,TGTGCCAGCAGCCCCGGTTACACCGGGGAGCTGTTTTTT
TRBV5-6,NA,NA,TRBJ1-4,CASSLVVQGGEKLFF,TGTGCCAGCAGCTTGGTGGTTCAGGGAGGCGAAAAACTGTTTTTT
TRBV5-4,TRBD2,NA,TRBJ2-4,CASSLSSGLAKNIQYF,TGTGCCAGCAGCTTGTCTAGCGGGCTAGCCAAAAACATTCAGTACTTC
TRBV30,TRBD1,NA,TRBJ2-3,CAWSWEGGRDTQYF,TGTGCCTGGAGTTGGGAAGGGGGCAGAGATACGCAGTATTTT
TRBV9,NA,NA,TRBJ2-1,CASNESPLSYNEQFF,TGTGCCAGCAACGAGTCCCCCCTGTCCTACAATGAGCAGTTCTTC
TRBV5-1,TRBD2,once,TRBJ2-5,CASSLSGSPQETQYF,TGCGCCAGCAGCTTGAGCGGGAGCCCCCAAGAGACCCAGTACTTC
TRBV2,NA,NA,TRBJ1-5,CASSEGVEVAQPQHF,TGTGCCAGCAGTGAAGGGGTGGAGGTCGCCCAGCCCCAGCATTTT
TRBV29-1,NA,NA,TRBJ1-2,CSVEPGRGYTF,TGCAGCGTTGAGCCAGGAAGGGGCTACACCTTC
TRBV7-6,TRBD2,NA,TRBJ2-5,CASSLAIGLAAQETQYF,TGTGCCAGCAGCTTAGCGATCGGACTAGCGGCACAAGAGACCCAGTACTTC